Below, 15 T cell receptor beta chains from the same sample are listed, as sequenced in a study of regulatory T cells in long-lasting Graves disease. The time point here: newly diagnosed GD, antithyroid drugs for less than 3 months. PBMCs provided the RNA from which the TCR library was made. Arm-PCR with iRepertoire HTBI primers amplified the CDR3 regions for these TCR beta libraries. TCRdb reprocessed the multiplex PCR reads via MiXCR and lists one record per CDR3 protein. This table has approximately 490,000 distinct CDR3 sequences, 15% to 20% appearing once. In addition, the sample was reused for a study of T cells in Graves' hyperthyroidism and ophthalmopathy.

The sample in question was peripheral blood mononuclear cells (PBMCs), obtained at new diagnosis, from a patient treated with antithyroid drugs. These receptors were collected from a man aged 40-55 years with Graves disease.

This clonotype was counted many times. This chain connects TRBV28 to TRBJ2-7, with D possibly TRBD2 on 7 matching bases. There are 15 residues in the CDR3. CDR1 and CDR2 (germline): MDHEN, SYDVKM. V dropped 6 bases and J dropped 0 bases, with 15 bases sitting between them. CDR3 DNA: TGTGCCAGCAGCCTAGGGGGGGAGGGCTCCTACGAGCAGTACTTC. Its translation is CASSLGGEGSYEQYF. Combining the CDR3 with reference TRBV28 and TRBJ2-7 gives the whole variable domain DVKVTQSSRYLVKRTGEKVFLECVQDMDHENMFWYRQDPGLGLRLIYFSYDVKMKEKGDIPEGYSVSREKKERFSLILESASTNQTSMYLCASSLGGEGSYEQYFGPGTRLTVT.

J is TRBJ2-7 and V is TRBV2; 7 bases are shared with TRBD1. This CDR3 region has 15 residues. With V trimmed by 6 bases and J by 0 bases, 8 bases remained unmatched. Looked up from germline, CDR1 is SNHLY and CDR2 is FYNNEI. The CDR3 DNA reads as TGTGCCAGCAGCCAGGACAGGCTAAACTCCTACGAGCAGTACTTC. Its protein is CASSQDRLNSYEQYF.

As for this clonotype: It may be a read error: a sequence one base away is much more abundant. The genes are TRBV3-1 and TRBJ1-1; D might be TRBD1 (5 bases). Trimming removed 0 bases from V and 8 bases from J, with 19 bases in between. CDR1 LGHDT and CDR2 YNNKEL come from the germline V gene (reference sequence). The CDR3 is 16 amino acids. The CDR3 is CASSQDFRDQGSEAFF. The CDR3 nucleotides read TGTGCCAGCAGCCAAGATTTTAGGGACCAAGGCAGCGAAGCTTTCTTT. Using reference TRBV3-1 and TRBJ1-1 for the parts outside the CDR3, the full variable domain is DTAVSQTPKYLVTQMGNDKSIKCEQNLGHDTMYWYKQDSKKFLKIMFSYNNKELIINETVPNRFSPKSPDKAHLNLHINSLELGDSAVYFCASSQDFRDQGSEAFFGQGTRLTVV.

This clonotype was counted ten times or more. The genes are TRBV6-1 and TRBJ2-2; tentatively, D is TRBD1 (6 bases). The germline V and J ends were trimmed by 3 bases and 7 bases, with 15 bases remaining between them. CDR1 and CDR2 from the germline V gene are MNHNS and SASEGT. The CDR3 is made up of 15 amino acids. CDR3 loop: CASSEAWGRGGELFF. The DNA for the CDR3 is TGTGCCAGCAGTGAGGCGTGGGGGCGAGGCGGGGAGCTGTTTTTT.

This clonotype was counted at least ten times. The chain carries TRBV27 and TRBJ1-5; maybe TRBD1 (5 bases). The CDR3 extends over 17 amino acids. With 2 bases removed from V and 1 base from J, the gap between germline ends came to 15 bases. CDR1 is MNHEY, CDR2 SMNVEV, per germline (reference sequence). CDR3 loop: CASSLRRGAGSNQPQHF. The CDR3, as DNA: TGTGCCAGCAGTTTAAGAAGAGGGGCGGGGAGCAATCAGCCCCAGCATTTT.

This clonotype was observed a few times. The chain couples TRBV10-1 to TRBJ2-1; D is unresolved. This CDR3 has 14 amino acids. V lost 4 bases and J lost 4, with 11 bases in between. Germline lookup yields CDR1 WNHNN and CDR2 SYGVQD (reference sequence). This CDR3 reads CASSGHASYNEQFF. CDR3 DNA sequence: TGCGCCAGCAGTGGACACGCATCTTACAATGAGCAGTTCTTC.

This clonotype appeared many times. The chain carries TRBV28 and TRBJ2-1; TRBD2 agrees at 7 bases. From germline, CDR1 is MDHEN and CDR2 SYDVKM. After removal of 10 bases from V and 0 bases from J, the junction contained 6 bases not matched to a gene. The CDR3 contains 14 residues. The CDR3 nucleotides read TGTGCCATCAGCGGGGCCAACTCCTACAATGAGCAGTTCTTC. Translation gives CAISGANSYNEQFF. Supplemented by reference TRBV28 and TRBJ2-1, the full variable domain reads DVKVTQSSRYLVKRTGEKVFLECVQDMDHENMFWYRQDPGLGLRLIYFSYDVKMKEKGDIPEGYSVSREKKERFSLILESASTNQTSMYLCAISGANSYNEQFFGPGTRLTVL.

This clonotype occurred many times. The chain links TRBV7-8 to TRBJ2-1; no clear D. Trimming took off 2 bases at V and 4 bases at J, with 21 bases between the two ends. CDR3 length: 18 amino acids. Germline V gene lookup returns CDR1 SGHVS and CDR2 FQNEAQ. The CDR3 coding sequence is TGTGCCAGCAGCTTATTACCCCCCGGCGTACAGAGGTACAATGAGCAGTTCTTC. Encoded protein: CASSLLPPGVQRYNEQFF.

The chain is built from TRBV5-1 and TRBJ2-2, with 9 bases fitting TRBD2. Germline CDR1 and CDR2: SGHRS and YFSETQ. The CDR3 covers 17 residues. The V segment lost 5 bases and the J segment 3 bases; nucleotides outside the gene matches: 11. The CDR3 coding sequence is TGCGCCAGCAGAGTGGAGAGCGGGAGGTTTTACACCGGGGAGCTGTTTTTT. It specifies CASRVESGRFYTGELFF.

This clonotype was picked up many times. The CDR3: CASRASGSSYNEQFF. CDR3 in DNA: TGTGCCAGCAGGGCGAGCGGGAGCTCCTACAATGAGCAGTTCTTC. The chain couples TRBV11-2 to TRBJ2-1; 8 bases agree with TRBD2. The CDR3 spans 15 residues. J lost 0 bases, V lost 6 bases, and 4 bases had no gene match. Germline V CDR1 and CDR2: SGHAT, FQNNGV.

This clonotype has ten or more counts. V and J are TRBV18 and TRBJ2-1, with 8 bases aligning to TRBD2. The germline CDR1 and CDR2 sequences are KGHSH and LQKENI. The CDR3 consists of 15 residues. J was trimmed by 1 base and V by 1 base; bases with no gene match: 0. The CDR3 DNA is TGTGCCAGCTCACCACTAGCGGGGTCCTACAATGAGCAGTTCTTC. Encoded protein: CASSPLAGSYNEQFF.

The table lists this clonotype with many counts. This chain links TRBV28 with TRBJ2-1; D might be TRBD1 or TRBD2, each matching 5 bases. The J call may not be correct, given that the DNA end is closer to TRBJ2-5. Germline CDR1 is MDHEN and CDR2 is SYDVKM. The CDR3 is 16 residues long. The chain's CDR3 is CASSSRELGLQETQYF. In DNA form, the CDR3 reads TGTGCCAGCAGTTCCCGGGAATTGGGGCTACAAGAGACCCAGTACTTC.

There are a few counts of this clonotype. The V gene is TRBV25-1, the J gene TRBJ2-3; D is possibly TRBD1 (5 bases). V gave up 6 bases and J gave up 7 bases, with 14 bases separating them. Germline CDR1 and CDR2: MGHDK and SYGVNS. This CDR3 comprises 13 residues. The CDR3 coding sequence is TGTGCCAGCAGCGTTACCCCAGGGAATACGCAGTATTTT. As protein: CASSVTPGNTQYF.

The chain recombines TRBV11-3 with TRBJ2-1; D perhaps matches TRBD2 (5 bases). The CDR3 runs to 15 residues. V lost 10 bases to trimming and J lost 0 bases, with 16 bases between them. Per the germline V gene, CDR1 is SGHNT and CDR2 is YENEEA. Written as DNA, the CDR3 is TGTGCCACCCACGGGGAAGGGAGCTCCTACAATGAGCAGTTCTTC. Its protein product is CATHGEGSSYNEQFF.

This clonotype came up many times. The CDR3 reads CASSPRQGLSTDTQYF. CDR3 DNA: TGTGCCAGCTCACCACGTCAGGGTTTAAGCACAGATACGCAGTATTTT. The chain employs TRBV18 and TRBJ2-3, with D possibly being TRBD1 (5 bases). The CDR3 totals 16 residues. Trimming cost V 1 base and J 0 bases, with 11 bases left between them. Germline CDR1 reads KGHSH; CDR2 reads LQKENI.